Listed below are T cell receptor beta chains from one sample, sequenced in a study of T cell repertoires in cytomegalovirus infection. The antigens for these receptors are not known. Each CDR3 protein gets one entry after TCRdb re-called the reads with MiXCR. The table shows around 100,000 distinct CDR3 sequences, with around a tenth occurring only once. Sequencing used PBMCs, sequenced either directly or after in vitro stimulation (not recorded which). These receptors all stem from a human donor in good health (CMV status not recorded). Some clones in this sample may be carry-over from other donors' samples. Each CDR3 is given with its conserved first and last residue. Fields, in order: clone size, V gene, CDR3 length, J gene, D gene, CDR3 DNA, CDR3 protein. A D gene is named only where the DNA matches it firmly. Rows give clone size only sometimes, using once, few, many, or a class for an expanded clone.

clone size: many; V gene: TRBV4-1; CDR3 length: 17; J gene: TRBJ1-4; D gene: .; CDR3 DNA: TGCGCCAGCAGCCAAGATGGGCCAGGGGTTCGGAATGAAAAACTGTTTTTT; CDR3 protein: CASSQDGPGVRNEKLFF
clone size: many; V gene: TRBV7-9; CDR3 length: 14; J gene: TRBJ1-5; D gene: .; CDR3 DNA: TGTGCCAGCAGCTCCCCAGGTAGCAATCAGCCCCAGCATTTT; CDR3 protein: CASSSPGSNQPQHF
clone size: .; V gene: TRBV27; CDR3 length: 14; J gene: TRBJ2-3; D gene: .; CDR3 DNA: TGTGCCAGCAGTTTCCCGGGACATCGCGATACGCAGTATTTT; CDR3 protein: CASSFPGHRDTQYF
clone size: .; V gene: TRBV5-1; CDR3 length: 15; J gene: TRBJ2-3; D gene: .; CDR3 DNA: TGCGCCAGCGGCGATATCGGATCCTCCCTTACGAGGCAGTATTTT; CDR3 protein: CASGDIGSSLTRQYF
clone size: .; V gene: TRBV6-5; CDR3 length: 13; J gene: TRBJ1-1; D gene: TRBD1; CDR3 DNA: TGTGCCAGCAGTTTAGGGACAGGGTCTGAAGCTTTCTTT; CDR3 protein: CASSLGTGSEAFF
clone size: many; V gene: TRBV7-6; CDR3 length: 17; J gene: TRBJ2-5; D gene: .; CDR3 DNA: TGTGCCAGCAGTATATTCCGGGACTTGGGATTACAAGAGACCCAGTACTTC; CDR3 protein: CASSIFRDLGLQETQYF
clone size: many; V gene: TRBV11-3; CDR3 length: 16; J gene: TRBJ1-3; D gene: .; CDR3 DNA: TGTGCCAGCAGCTTAGGGGGAAGGAACTCTGGAAACACCATATATTTT; CDR3 protein: CASSLGGRNSGNTIYF
clone size: few; V gene: TRBV12-3/TRBV12-4; CDR3 length: 12; J gene: TRBJ2-5; D gene: TRBD1; CDR3 DNA: TGTGCCAGCAGGCAGGGGGAAGAGACCCAGTACTTC; CDR3 protein: CASRQGEETQYF
clone size: many; V gene: TRBV9; CDR3 length: 16; J gene: TRBJ1-4; D gene: .; CDR3 DNA: TGTGCCAGCAGCGACGGCCTTGACGCAACTAATGAAAAACTGTTTTTT; CDR3 protein: CASSDGLDATNEKLFF
clone size: many; V gene: TRBV11-3; CDR3 length: 15; J gene: TRBJ1-1; D gene: .; CDR3 DNA: TGTGCCAGCAGCTCGTGGGGCGGGGGCGCGAAAGTCGCTTTCTTT; CDR3 protein: CASSSWGGGAKVAFF
clone size: many; V gene: TRBV7-9; CDR3 length: 14; J gene: TRBJ1-1; D gene: TRBD1; CDR3 DNA: TGTGCCAGCAGCCTCGGGACAGGCAACACTGAAGCTTTCTTT; CDR3 protein: CASSLGTGNTEAFF
clone size: .; V gene: TRBV6-1; CDR3 length: 14; J gene: TRBJ2-7; D gene: TRBD1; CDR3 DNA: TGTGCCAGCAGAGAGGACAGGGGGCATCGTGAGCAGTACTTC; CDR3 protein: CASREDRGHREQYF
clone size: few; V gene: TRBV6-6; CDR3 length: 14; J gene: TRBJ2-5; D gene: TRBD1; CDR3 DNA: TGTGCCAGCAGCATGGGACAGGGAGGGGAGACCCAGTACTTC; CDR3 protein: CASSMGQGGETQYF
clone size: many; V gene: TRBV29-1; CDR3 length: 12; J gene: TRBJ1-2; D gene: TRBD1; CDR3 DNA: TGCAGCGTTGGGAGGGACAGGGATGGCTACACCTTC; CDR3 protein: CSVGRDRDGYTF
clone size: few; V gene: TRBV6-1; CDR3 length: 16; J gene: TRBJ1-1; D gene: TRBD1; CDR3 DNA: TGTGCCAGCGAGTTCCACGTCGGGACAGTGAACACTGAAGCTTTCTTT; CDR3 protein: CASEFHVGTVNTEAFF
clone size: few; V gene: TRBV5-1; CDR3 length: 12; J gene: TRBJ2-2; D gene: .; CDR3 DNA: TGCGCCAGCAGAGTTAGATCCGGGGAGCTGTTTTTT; CDR3 protein: CASRVRSGELFF
clone size: few; V gene: TRBV6-2/TRBV6-3; CDR3 length: 13; J gene: TRBJ1-5; D gene: .; CDR3 DNA: TGTGCCAGCGTTAACAGTTTTAATCAGCCCCAGCATTTT; CDR3 protein: CASVNSFNQPQHF
clone size: many; V gene: TRBV6-2/TRBV6-3; CDR3 length: 15; J gene: TRBJ1-1; D gene: TRBD1; CDR3 DNA: TGTGCCAGCACCAGACAAGGACAGGGAGGCACTGAAGCTTTCTTT; CDR3 protein: CASTRQGQGGTEAFF
clone size: .; V gene: TRBV5-6; CDR3 length: 14; J gene: TRBJ2-7; D gene: .; CDR3 DNA: TGTGCCAGCAGCTTTATTAGGACCTCCTACGAGCAGTACTTC; CDR3 protein: CASSFIRTSYEQYF
clone size: many; V gene: TRBV20-1; CDR3 length: 14; J gene: TRBJ2-7; D gene: .; CDR3 DNA: TGCAGTGCTAGTGACGTGAATTTACGCTACGAGCAGTACTTC; CDR3 protein: CSASDVNLRYEQYF
clone size: many; V gene: TRBV20-1; CDR3 length: 13; J gene: TRBJ1-5; D gene: TRBD1; CDR3 DNA: TGCAGTGCTCCACGACAGGGAAAACAGCCCCAGCATTTT; CDR3 protein: CSAPRQGKQPQHF
clone size: few; V gene: TRBV5-1; CDR3 length: 16; J gene: TRBJ2-2; D gene: .; CDR3 DNA: TGCGCCAGCAGCTCCAGAGGAGGGGCGGGCACCGGGGAGCTGTTTTTT; CDR3 protein: CASSSRGGAGTGELFF
clone size: few; V gene: TRBV6-2/TRBV6-3; CDR3 length: 16; J gene: TRBJ2-6; D gene: .; CDR3 DNA: TGTGCCAGCAGCAGGGACGGGAGATCTGGGGCCAACGTCCTGACTTTC; CDR3 protein: CASSRDGRSGANVLTF
clone size: many; V gene: TRBV5-4; CDR3 length: 15; J gene: TRBJ2-1; D gene: TRBD2; CDR3 DNA: TGTGCCAGCAGCTTGTTTCGCGGGGGCTACAATGAGCAGTTCTTC; CDR3 protein: CASSLFRGGYNEQFF
clone size: .; V gene: TRBV4-3; CDR3 length: 14; J gene: TRBJ1-2; D gene: TRBD1; CDR3 DNA: TGCGCCAGCAGCCCCGGGACAGGGTCCAATGGCTACACCTTC; CDR3 protein: CASSPGTGSNGYTF
clone size: few; V gene: TRBV27; CDR3 length: 13; J gene: TRBJ1-5; D gene: .; CDR3 DNA: TGTGCCAGCAGTCCTACAGCCAATCAGCCCCAGCATTTT; CDR3 protein: CASSPTANQPQHF
clone size: few; V gene: TRBV6-5; CDR3 length: 14; J gene: TRBJ1-4; D gene: .; CDR3 DNA: TGTGCCAGCAGTTACAGACACCTCCGGGAAAAACTGTTTTTT; CDR3 protein: CASSYRHLREKLFF
clone size: few; V gene: TRBV7-9; CDR3 length: 14; J gene: TRBJ1-4; D gene: TRBD1; CDR3 DNA: TGTGCCAGCAGCACTGACAGGGGCGGTGAAAAACTGTTTTTT; CDR3 protein: CASSTDRGGEKLFF
clone size: many; V gene: TRBV7-6; CDR3 length: 14; J gene: TRBJ2-3; D gene: .; CDR3 DNA: TGTGCCAGCAGCCCTGGTGTCGTCTCAGATACGCAGTATTTT; CDR3 protein: CASSPGVVSDTQYF
clone size: many; V gene: TRBV7-6; CDR3 length: 15; J gene: TRBJ2-7; D gene: .; CDR3 DNA: TGTGCCAGCAGCACGCTTGGTCCCAGCTCCTACGAGCAGTACTTC; CDR3 protein: CASSTLGPSSYEQYF
clone size: many; V gene: TRBV6-5; CDR3 length: 15; J gene: TRBJ1-1; D gene: .; CDR3 DNA: TGTGCCAGCAGTTACTCGCAGGAAACACTGACTGAAGCTTTCTTT; CDR3 protein: CASSYSQETLTEAFF
clone size: many; V gene: TRBV24-1; CDR3 length: 18; J gene: TRBJ2-5; D gene: .; CDR3 DNA: TGTGCCACCAGTGATCCCAATCTGGTCGGAATTAGGCGAGAGACCCAGTACTTC; CDR3 protein: CATSDPNLVGIRRETQYF
clone size: .; V gene: TRBV25-1; CDR3 length: 14; J gene: TRBJ2-5; D gene: TRBD2; CDR3 DNA: TGTGCCAGCAGTGTAATAGCGGGAGAAGAGACCCAGTACTTC; CDR3 protein: CASSVIAGEETQYF
clone size: many; V gene: TRBV6-6; CDR3 length: 15; J gene: TRBJ2-3; D gene: .; CDR3 DNA: TGTGCCAGCAGTTACTCGTACGGGAGCACAGATACGCAGTATTTT; CDR3 protein: CASSYSYGSTDTQYF
clone size: .; V gene: TRBV6-2/TRBV6-3; CDR3 length: 14; J gene: TRBJ1-1; D gene: TRBD1; CDR3 DNA: TGTGCCAGCAGTTCGACAGGGGGCGGAAGTGAAGCTTTCTTT; CDR3 protein: CASSSTGGGSEAFF
clone size: .; V gene: TRBV6-2/TRBV6-3; CDR3 length: 12; J gene: TRBJ2-5; D gene: .; CDR3 DNA: TGTGCCAGCAGTTACCAGGACGCCGGCCGTGACTTC; CDR3 protein: CASSYQDAGRDF
clone size: many; V gene: TRBV28; CDR3 length: 15; J gene: TRBJ1-5; D gene: .; CDR3 DNA: TGTGCCAGCAGTTCCTCACAGGGTGGCAATCAGCCCCAGCATTTT; CDR3 protein: CASSSSQGGNQPQHF
clone size: .; V gene: TRBV28; CDR3 length: 15; J gene: TRBJ2-1; D gene: TRBD2; CDR3 DNA: TGTGCCAGCAGCCGAAGCGGGGGAGGGGACAATGAGCAGTTCTTC; CDR3 protein: CASSRSGGGDNEQFF
clone size: .; V gene: TRBV12-3/TRBV12-4; CDR3 length: 16; J gene: TRBJ1-1; D gene: .; CDR3 DNA: TGTGCCAGCAGTTCGAGGGCCAGAGTCATGAACACTGAAGCTTTCTTT; CDR3 protein: CASSSRARVMNTEAFF
clone size: few; V gene: TRBV28; CDR3 length: 13; J gene: TRBJ2-2; D gene: .; CDR3 DNA: TGTGCCAGCCCTAGTTCAGGAACCGGGGAGCTGTTTTTT; CDR3 protein: CASPSSGTGELFF
clone size: few; V gene: TRBV6-2/TRBV6-3; CDR3 length: 15; J gene: TRBJ2-2; D gene: TRBD1; CDR3 DNA: TGTGCCAGCAGGACAGGGGGCGAAGGTACCGGGGAGCTGTTTTTT; CDR3 protein: CASRTGGEGTGELFF
clone size: .; V gene: TRBV11-3; CDR3 length: 15; J gene: TRBJ1-2; D gene: TRBD1; CDR3 DNA: TGTGCCAGCAGCTTAGCAGGGGGCGTCGACTATGGCTACACCTTC; CDR3 protein: CASSLAGGVDYGYTF
clone size: few; V gene: TRBV27; CDR3 length: 15; J gene: TRBJ2-3; D gene: TRBD1; CDR3 DNA: TGTGCCAGCAGCCAAGGGACAGGGAGGGCAGATACGCAGTATTTT; CDR3 protein: CASSQGTGRADTQYF
clone size: many; V gene: TRBV6-6; CDR3 length: 14; J gene: TRBJ2-7; D gene: .; CDR3 DNA: TGTGCCAGCAGTCTTACAGGGCGGAGGTACGAGCAGTACTTC; CDR3 protein: CASSLTGRRYEQYF
clone size: many; V gene: TRBV7-2; CDR3 length: 12; J gene: TRBJ2-7; D gene: .; CDR3 DNA: TGTGCTCCCCAAAAGGGGGGTTACGAGCAGTACTTC; CDR3 protein: CAPQKGGYEQYF
clone size: .; V gene: TRBV2; CDR3 length: 13; J gene: TRBJ2-5; D gene: TRBD2; CDR3 DNA: TGTGCCCGGCGGCGGGAGGTCCAAGAGACCCAGTACTTC; CDR3 protein: CARRREVQETQYF
clone size: many; V gene: TRBV6-1; CDR3 length: 15; J gene: TRBJ2-3; D gene: TRBD2; CDR3 DNA: TGTGCCAGCACCGGACTAGCGGGAGGGGCAGATACGCAGTATTTT; CDR3 protein: CASTGLAGGADTQYF
clone size: many; V gene: TRBV7-2; CDR3 length: 13; J gene: TRBJ2-1; D gene: .; CDR3 DNA: TGTGCCAGCAGCCTAGGCACGTTCAATGAGCAGTTCTTC; CDR3 protein: CASSLGTFNEQFF
clone size: many; V gene: TRBV7-2; CDR3 length: 18; J gene: TRBJ2-7; D gene: TRBD2; CDR3 DNA: TGTGCCAGCAGCCCAGGACTAGCGGGGGTACCCTTCGGGTACGAGCAGTACTTC; CDR3 protein: CASSPGLAGVPFGYEQYF
clone size: .; V gene: TRBV20-1; CDR3 length: 13; J gene: TRBJ1-1; D gene: TRBD1; CDR3 DNA: TGCAGCACACCGGGACAGGGGGCTTCGGAAGCTTTCTTT; CDR3 protein: CSTPGQGASEAFF